Listed here are 26 T cell receptor beta chains from one sample, sequenced in a study of T-cell memory formation after mild COVID-19. From the 5' RACE reads, TCRdb called clonotypes with MiXCR, one entry per CDR3 protein. The sample carries 450,000 or so distinct CDR3 sequences, 20% to 30% recorded once. Material: PBMCs or a T cell subset sorted from them (not recorded which). Receptor source: an adult woman who had mild COVID-19 (a few samples of this study predate the infection). Cell type and time point are not known.

J is TRBJ2-1 and V is TRBV20-1, with 12 bases aligning to TRBD2. Per the germline V gene, CDR1 is DFQATT and CDR2 is SNEGSKA (reference sequence). CDR3 size: 17 residues. V shed 3 bases and J 1 base; nucleotides not matched to a gene: 7. CDR3 residues: CSASGLAGIISYNEQFF. CDR3 DNA sequence: TGCAGTGCTAGCGGACTAGCGGGGATTATTTCCTACAATGAGCAGTTCTTC.

This clonotype was recorded at least ten times. For the CDR3, the DNA is TGTGCCAGCAGCTTGGAAGCGGGGGACTGGAGGGGGGAGCTGTTTTTT. It specifies CASSLEAGDWRGELFF. The chain carries TRBV5-8 and TRBJ2-2; 8 nucleotides match TRBD2. CDR1 and CDR2 from the germline V gene are SGHTS and YDEGEE. The CDR3 consists of 16 residues. Trimming removed 0 bases from V and 8 bases from J; junction bases left unmatched: 9.

This clonotype was recorded a few times. The rearrangement joins TRBV25-1 to TRBJ2-3; perhaps TRBD1 as D (6 bases). Germline V gene sequence: CDR1 MGHDK, CDR2 SYGVNS. The V end lost 3 bases, the J end lost 1 base, and 26 bases lay between the germline ends. The CDR3 is 20 amino acids. The CDR3 protein is CASSDHLAGTNNKGTDTQYF. CDR3 sequence (DNA): TGTGCCAGCAGTGATCACCTCGCCGGGACAAACAATAAAGGCACAGATACGCAGTATTTT.

The rearrangement joins TRBV24-1 to TRBJ2-1; 8 nucleotides align to TRBD1. CDR3 size: 14 residues. Trimming at V came to 6 bases and at J to 6 bases, leaving 6 bases not matched to a gene. The germline gives CDR1 KGHDR, CDR2 SFDVKD. The CDR3: CATSPFTGGNEQFF. In nucleotides, the CDR3 is TGTGCCACCAGTCCCTTTACAGGGGGCAATGAGCAGTTCTTC.

This chain joins TRBV5-6 and TRBJ2-5; D gene unclear. Germline assignment: CDR1 SGHDT and CDR2 YYEEEE. V lost 3 bases and J lost 6, with 12 bases in between. The CDR3 is 13 residues long. The CDR3 nucleotides are TGTGCCAGCAGCTCACCCTTTCCCCAGACCCAGTACTTC. This gives the protein CASSSPFPQTQYF.

CDR3 protein: CASSFYSGGLSYEQYF. Here the CDR3 DNA reads TGTGCCAGCAGCTTTTATTCAGGGGGCCTCTCCTACGAGCAGTACTTC. This chain connects TRBV7-9 to TRBJ2-7; 8 positions match TRBD1. CDR1 is SEHNR, CDR2 FQNEAQ, per germline (reference sequence). V was pared by 3 bases and J by 0 bases, with 7 bases of the junction left unmatched. The CDR3 has 16 amino acids.

This clonotype was seen only a few times. This chain joins TRBV15 and TRBJ2-5; 9 positions match TRBD2. The V and J ends lost 0 bases and 5 bases, in that order; junction bases with no gene match: 10. Germline lookup yields CDR1 LNHNV and CDR2 YYDKDF (reference sequence). The CDR3 is 17 residues long. As DNA, the CDR3 is TGTGCCACCAGCAGAGATCGAGGGTCTGCGGGGGGGGAGACCCAGTACTTC. As protein: CATSRDRGSAGGETQYF. Full variable domain (rest looked up from reference TRBV15 and TRBJ2-5): DAMVIQNPRYQVTQFGKPVTLSCSQTLNHNVMYWYQQKSSQAPKLLFHYYDKDFNNEADTPDNFQSRRPNTSFCFLDIRSPGLGDTAMYLCATSRDRGSAGGETQYFGPGTRLLVL.

The V and J genes are TRBV11-3 and TRBJ2-7; 8 nucleotides align to TRBD2. The V and J ends lost 7 bases and 2 bases, in that order; junction bases with no gene match: 7. From germline, CDR1 is SGHNT and CDR2 YENEEA. This CDR3 is 14 amino acids long. The CDR3 sequence is CASIRTSSAYEQYF. As DNA, the CDR3 is TGTGCCAGCATCAGGACTAGCTCCGCCTACGAGCAGTACTTC. The entire variable domain, with the rest obtained from reference TRBV11-3 and TRBJ2-7, is as follows: EAGVVQSPRYKIIEKKQPVAFWCNPISGHNTLYWYLQNLGQGPELLIRYENEEAVDDSQLPKDRFSAERLKGVDSTLKIQPAELGDSAVYLCASIRTSSAYEQYFGPGTRLTVT.

The sample holds a few counts of this clonotype. CDR3 bases: TGTGCCAGCAGTTCACTGGACCATCAGCCCCAGCATTTT. Protein product: CASSSLDHQPQHF. The chain links TRBV12-3 or TRBV12-4 to TRBJ1-5; unclear D gene. The CDR3 extends over 13 amino acids. Trimming pared 4 bases from V and 5 bases from J, leaving 9 bases between.

This clonotype was detected only once. V gene TRBV9 combines with J gene TRBJ2-6; TRBD1 agrees at 11 bases. CDR3 size: 17 residues. V lost 7 bases to trimming and J lost 0 bases; unmatched junction nucleotides: 6. The germline gives CDR1 SGDLS, CDR2 YYNGEE. The CDR3 protein is CASGRDRGNSGANVLTF. Here the CDR3 DNA reads TGTGCCAGCGGAAGGGACAGGGGGAACTCTGGGGCCAACGTCCTGACTTTC.

The chain combines TRBV6-6 with TRBJ2-2, with D unresolved. Germline V lookup: CDR1 MNHNY, CDR2 SVGAGI (reference sequence). The CDR3 length is 14 residues. Between the trimmed V and J ends, which lost 6 bases and 3 bases, there was a span of 11 bases. CDR3 sequence reads: CASSALVDTGELFF. CDR3 in DNA: TGTGCCAGCAGCGCCCTTGTGGACACCGGGGAGCTGTTTTTT.

This sequence joins TRBV20-1 and TRBJ2-7; tentatively, D is TRBD2 (6 bases). The CDR3 sequence is 12 residues long. Germline V gene sequence: CDR1 DFQATT, CDR2 SNEGSKA (reference sequence). Trimming stripped 6 bases from V and 6 bases from J, with 15 bases between. CDR3 DNA sequence: TGCAGTGCCAGTCGGGAGTTTGGCGAGCAGTACTTC. Translation gives CSASREFGEQYF.

The chain links TRBV5-1 to TRBJ2-3; unclear D gene. This CDR3 contains 14 residues. V was clipped by 7 bases and J by 1 base, with 13 bases between them. CDR1 is SGHRS and CDR2 is YFSETQ in the germline V gene. The CDR3 DNA is TGCGCCAGCGCTCGGAGTCTAGGCACAGATACGCAGTATTTT. Amino acid sequence: CASARSLGTDTQYF.

The chain couples TRBV9 to TRBJ1-2, with D possibly being TRBD1 (5 bases). V was pared by 3 bases and J by 8 bases, with 14 bases between. Germline lookup yields CDR1 SGDLS and CDR2 YYNGEE. This CDR3 is built from 13 residues. The CDR3 DNA reads TGTGCCAGCAGCGCATCAGGGAATAGGGGCTACACCTTC. It translates to CASSASGNRGYTF.

The chain joins TRBV6-5 to TRBJ1-2; no firm D call. Trimming removed 2 bases from V and 4 bases from J, with 8 bases in between. The CDR3 covers 13 residues. The germline V gene has CDR1 MNHEY and CDR2 SVGAGI. DNA for the CDR3: TGTGCCAGCAGTTACAGCGAGGCCTATGGCTACACCTTC. Protein sequence: CASSYSEAYGYTF.

This chain links TRBV5-1 with TRBJ2-1; D is possibly TRBD1 or TRBD2 (6 bases each). The CDR3 runs to 16 residues. CDR1 and CDR2 from the germline V gene are SGHRS and YFSETQ. With 0 bases removed from V and 4 bases from J, the gap between germline ends came to 14 bases. In DNA, the CDR3 is TGCGCCAGCAGCTTGGACGCAGGGGCGGGGTACAATGAGCAGTTCTTC. It translates to CASSLDAGAGYNEQFF.

The chain joins TRBV3-1 to TRBJ2-7; D not resolved. V lost 4 bases to trimming and J lost 6 bases, with 19 bases between them. This CDR3 region has 15 residues. From germline, CDR1 is LGHDT and CDR2 YNNKEL (reference sequence). CDR3 loop: CASSLKGISFGEQYF. The CDR3 nucleotides are TGTGCCAGCAGCCTGAAAGGGATCTCCTTTGGCGAGCAGTACTTC.

This clonotype has just a few counts. The rearrangement links TRBV4-2 to TRBJ2-1; TRBD1 matches at 7 bases. This CDR3 has 17 amino acids. V was pared by 0 bases and J by 3 bases, with 8 bases of the junction left unmatched. CDR1 is LGHNA, CDR2 YNFKEQ, per germline. The DNA for the CDR3 is TGTGCCAGCAGCCAAGATAGACAGGGAGCTAACTACAATGAGCAGTTCTTC. It is translated as CASSQDRQGANYNEQFF.

The rearrangement uses TRBV15 and TRBJ2-5; D is ambiguous. Trimming stripped 5 bases from V and 2 bases from J, with 12 bases between. The CDR3 covers 14 residues. Germline CDR1 reads LNHNV; CDR2 reads YYDKDF (reference sequence). CDR3 nucleotides: TGTGCCACCAGCCTATTAGCAGTTCAAGAGACCCAGTACTTC. This codes for CATSLLAVQETQYF. Filled out from reference TRBV15 and TRBJ2-5, the complete variable domain reads DAMVIQNPRYQVTQFGKPVTLSCSQTLNHNVMYWYQQKSSQAPKLLFHYYDKDFNNEADTPDNFQSRRPNTSFCFLDIRSPGLGDTAMYLCATSLLAVQETQYFGPGTRLLVL.

A few counts support this clonotype. The gene calls are TRBV7-2 and TRBJ2-5, with 10 bases matching TRBD2. There are 15 residues in the CDR3. Germline V gene lookup returns CDR1 SGHTA and CDR2 FQGNSA. With V trimmed by 3 bases and J by 4 bases, 5 bases remained unmatched. The CDR3 region has the DNA TGTGCCAGCAGCTTCGCACTAGCGGGACGAGAGACCCAGTACTTC. The encoded protein is CASSFALAGRETQYF. Combining the CDR3 with reference TRBV7-2 and TRBJ2-5 gives the whole variable domain GAGVSQSPSNKVTEKGKDVELRCDPISGHTALYWYRQSLGQGLEFLIYFQGNSAPDKSGLPSDRFSAERTGGSVSTLTIQRTQQEDSAVYLCASSFALAGRETQYFGPGTRLLVL.

This chain links TRBV7-9 with TRBJ1-6, with D tentatively TRBD1 (5 bases). CDR3 length: 14 amino acids. From germline, CDR1 is SEHNR and CDR2 FQNEAQ (reference sequence). With 1 base removed from V and 7 bases from J, the gap between germline ends came to 8 bases. CDR3 residues: CASSLGGQNSPLHF. The CDR3 DNA reads TGTGCCAGCAGCTTAGGGGGCCAGAATTCACCCCTCCACTTT.

The chain uses TRBV2 and TRBJ2-7; tentatively, D is TRBD2 (6 bases). There are 13 residues in the CDR3. Germline V gene lookup returns CDR1 SNHLY and CDR2 FYNNEI. Trimming took off 3 bases at V and 5 bases at J, with 11 bases between the two ends. CDR3 in DNA: TGTGCCAGCAGTGAGTTGGGGGGACACGAGCAGTACTTC. It specifies CASSELGGHEQYF.

V usage is TRBV29-1 and J usage is TRBJ2-1; TRBD2 agrees at 13 bases. Germline values: CDR1 SQVTM, CDR2 ANQGSEA. V dropped 5 bases and J dropped 8; count of bases not matched to a gene: 9. The CDR3 contains 15 residues. The DNA for the CDR3 is TGCAGCGTTACTACCGGGACTAGCGGGATTTATGAGCAGTTCTTC. Its translation is CSVTTGTSGIYEQFF.

This clonotype has more than one count but fewer than ten. The rearrangement joins TRBV9 to TRBJ2-5, with D uncertain. V gave up 0 bases and J gave up 4 bases, with 10 bases separating them. CDR1 SGDLS and CDR2 YYNGEE come from the germline V gene. The CDR3 length is 14 residues. The CDR3 sequence: CASSVAQAGETQYF. CDR3 sequence (DNA): TGTGCCAGCAGCGTAGCTCAGGCCGGAGAGACCCAGTACTTC. Based on the CDR3 plus reference TRBV9 and TRBJ2-5, the full variable domain is DSGVTQTPKHLITATGQRVTLRCSPRSGDLSVYWYQQSLDQGLQFLIQYYNGEERAKGNILERFSAQQFPDLHSELNLSSLELGDSALYFCASSVAQAGETQYFGPGTRLLVL.

CDR3 sequence (DNA): TGTGCCAGCAGCTTGGCAGGGACCCACTACGAGCAGTACTTC. Amino acids: CASSLAGTHYEQYF. This sequence joins TRBV5-8 and TRBJ2-7; D is possibly TRBD1 or TRBD2 (5 bases each). The germline V gene has CDR1 SGHTS and CDR2 YDEGEE. The CDR3 sequence is 14 residues long. Deletions cut 0 bases from V and 3 bases from J, with 10 bases between.

The chain combines TRBV12-3 or TRBV12-4 with TRBJ1-2; tentative D call: TRBD1 (5 bases). Trimming pared 6 bases from V and 4 bases from J, leaving 18 bases between. The CDR3 loop spans 15 amino acids. CDR3 loop: CASREQGSGGYGYTF. DNA of the CDR3: TGTGCCAGCAGGGAGCAGGGCAGCGGCGGCTATGGCTACACCTTC.